This T cell receptor beta chain was recorded in a study of cytomegalovirus exposure and HLA in healthy donors (dated by TCRdb to about 2017). A note on the overall study: According to a later analysis, the roughly 120 validation repertoires were produced on the same platform as the 680 or so repertoires of the first cohort. In addition to the first cohort of around 670 subjects, a separate validation cohort of over 90 different subjects was used. The study aimed to test whether cataloging public T cell receptors could reveal signatures of past pathogen exposure. The study combined high-throughput TCR immunosequencing, statistical association of individual TCRs with disease status, and machine learning to predict cytomegalovirus infection status. Overall results and qualifications from the work: Cytomegalovirus status was reported to be diagnosed by the classifier with high specificity and sensitivity in both the original and validation cohorts. The study listed 170 or so TCR beta chains as associated with cytomegalovirus. The authors suggested that the approach could potentially be generalized to other disease states and immunological phenotypes. In a later analysis, TCRs clustered in the first cohort were found to also tend to co-occur in the roughly 130 validation repertoires, with approximately 95% of cluster scores above 0. The validation cohort had no HLA typing available for a later analysis, so co-occurrence within that cohort was assessed over all 130 or so repertoires. While some public TCRs were present in many individuals, most TCR sequences turned up only very rarely across donors. In vitro tests confirmed that a few of the cytomegalovirus-associated TCR beta chains recognize cytomegalovirus antigens.

The donors belonged to the validation cohort of over a hundred subjects, which was separate from the roughly 670-subject first cohort. Per the germline V gene, SGHTA is the CDR1 and FQGNSA is the CDR2. V and J lose 1 base and 1 base, and a span of 11 bases separates them. The CDR3 spans 15 residues, from the cysteine through the phenylalanine. Only CDR3 DNA remains: 45 bases, in frame from the first base. Libraries were prepared through the immunoSEQ multiplex PCR assay. As for the original processing: A statistical classification framework was developed to diagnose cytomegalovirus status using the catalog of TCR beta chain sequences. This is the immuneACCESS table as TCRdb keeps it, with only in-frame sequences that have V and J called. A part of the clones is gone; compared with another copy, unresolved V genes explain less than half, and the rest is unexplained. V, J and clone size derive from that table, while D and trimming were established from the DNA sequence. This sample is represented by 160,000 or so clones; around 85% of them were singletons. The ten largest clonotypes hold 2% to 2.5% of the sample.

This clone was detected a few times. The antigen it recognizes is unknown. Base quality data are lacking; no much larger clone is found one base away. Recombination joined TRBV7-2 with TRBJ2-7; the D gene is perhaps TRBD2, on 5 matching bases. The source material was PBMCs. This sequence was found in a man aged 25 to 45 in good health and CMV-seropositive. In nucleotide form, the sequence is TGTGCCAGCAGCTTAGTCTCCGGGATTTCCTACGAGCAGTACTTC. The resulting protein is CASSLVSGISYEQYF.